This TCR beta chain is drawn from a study of blood T cell repertoires in COVID-19. Study information: T cells, B-cell-depleted T cells, or PBMCs provided the cDNA or gDNA that served as material.

Germline CDR1 reads LNHDA; CDR2 reads SQIVND (reference sequence). The CDR3 runs 17 residues. V was shortened by 5 bases and J by 5 bases, with 24 bases between the two germline ends. Original processing notes: Reference gene primer amplification in the assay estimated nucleated cell counts. The data were produced by immunoSEQ multiplex PCR, yet TCRdb's version contains in-frame clones alone and is incomplete. D and trimming were read from the DNA, whereas the V and J calls and clone size are those reported in that table. The table records roughly 70,000 clones, around 90% of them present only once. The source of this sequence is a man over 45 with COVID-19, enrolled during active disease. The chain combines TRBV19 with TRBJ1-1, with a possible D match to TRBD1 (5 bases). The sequenced material came from peripheral blood. The CDR3 nucleotides are TGTGCCAGTAGTCTTTTGCCGGGCAGGGTATATGGAACTGAAGCTTTCTTT. Amino acid sequence: CASSLLPGRVYGTEAFF.